These T cell receptor beta chains were read from a single sample in a study of CD8 T cells in acute hepatitis C reinfection. Profiled with immunoSEQ multiplex PCR; TCRdb holds only in-frame clones, not every one. Of some 38,000 clones listed, approximately 87% are singletons. Sequencing was performed on naive CD8+ T cells from PBMCs. The source is a man aged 25-40 years with chronic hepatitis C. Each CDR3 is given with its conserved first and last residue. A D gene is named only where the DNA matches it firmly. Clone size is stated in some rows and not others, as once, few, many or a class when expanded.

CDR3: CASSFGTEAFF
DNA: TGTGCCAGCTCATTTGGCACTGAAGCTTTCTTT
size: .
J: TRBJ1-1
length: 11
D: .
V: TRBV19

CDR3: CASSQGVTEAFF
DNA: TGTGCCAGCAGCCAAGGAGTCACTGAAGCTTTCTTT
size: .
J: TRBJ1-1
length: 12
D: .
V: TRBV4-2

CDR3: CSVFSWDDTYTDTQYF
DNA: TGCAGCGTTTTCTCCTGGGACGACACCTACACAGATACGCAGTATTTT
size: .
J: TRBJ2-3
length: 16
D: .
V: TRBV29-1

CDR3: CASSQTSQSYNEQFF
DNA: TGCGCCAGCAGCCAAACTAGTCAGTCTTACAATGAGCAGTTCTTC
size: .
J: TRBJ2-1
length: 15
D: .
V: TRBV4-1

CDR3: CASSVEGSWAATDEQYF
DNA: TGTGCCAGCAGCGTAGAAGGGAGTTGGGCAGCCACGGACGAGCAGTACTTC
size: .
J: TRBJ2-7
length: 17
D: .
V: TRBV9

CDR3: CASSSQGYGTQYF
DNA: TGTGCCAGCAGTTCCCAGGGTTACGGGACCCAGTACTTC
size: .
J: TRBJ2-5
length: 13
D: .
V: TRBV6-5

CDR3: CASSHGDSYEQYF
DNA: TGTGCCAGCAGCCATGGGGACAGTTACGAGCAGTACTTC
size: .
J: TRBJ2-7
length: 13
D: TRBD1
V: TRBV14

CDR3: CASSPLPFFLAGGRETQYF
DNA: TGTGCCAGCAGCCCACTACCGTTTTTCTTAGCGGGAGGTCGGGAGACCCAGTACTTC
size: .
J: TRBJ2-5
length: 19
D: TRBD2
V: TRBV7-6

CDR3: CASSLLTDYYEQYF
DNA: TGTGCCAGCAGCTTACTGACGGATTACTACGAGCAGTACTTC
size: once
J: TRBJ2-7
length: 14
D: .
V: TRBV11-2

CDR3: CASRDTGELFF
DNA: TGTGCCAGCCGGGACACCGGGGAGCTGTTTTTT
size: .
J: TRBJ2-2
length: 11
D: .
V: TRBV7-9

CDR3: CASSFGSNYGYTF
DNA: TGTGCCAGCAGTTTCGGGAGTAACTATGGCTACACCTTC
size: .
J: TRBJ1-2
length: 13
D: .
V: TRBV27

CDR3: CASRLAGGSLDEQFF
DNA: TGCGCCAGCAGGCTAGCGGGGGGCTCTTTGGATGAGCAGTTCTTC
size: .
J: TRBJ2-1
length: 15
D: TRBD2
V: TRBV5-1

CDR3: CASSQEAGDNSPLHF
DNA: TGTGCCAGCAGCCAAGAGGCGGGAGATAATTCACCCCTCCACTTT
size: .
J: TRBJ1-6
length: 15
D: .
V: TRBV4-2

CDR3: CASGADRDTDTQYF
DNA: TGTGCTAGTGGTGCAGACAGAGACACAGATACGCAGTATTTT
size: .
J: TRBJ2-3
length: 14
D: .
V: TRBV12-5

CDR3: CASSSSGTAYTGELFF
DNA: TGTGCCAGCAGTTCTTCCGGGACCGCCTACACCGGGGAGCTGTTTTTT
size: .
J: TRBJ2-2
length: 16
D: .
V: TRBV2

CDR3: CASSWVEVDTEAFF
DNA: TGTGCCAGCAGCTGGGTCGAGGTTGACACTGAAGCTTTCTTT
size: .
J: TRBJ1-1
length: 14
D: .
V: TRBV7-9

CDR3: CASSPEGQGPYTF
DNA: TGTGCCAGCTCACCGGAGGGGCAGGGCCCCTACACCTTC
size: .
J: TRBJ1-2
length: 13
D: .
V: TRBV18

CDR3: CASSLSGTAYEQYF
DNA: TGCGCCAGCAGCTTGAGTGGGACAGCTTACGAGCAGTACTTC
size: few
J: TRBJ2-7
length: 14
D: TRBD1
V: TRBV5-1

CDR3: CASSRGGISYEQYF
DNA: TGTGCCAGCAGCCGGGGAGGCATCTCCTACGAGCAGTACTTC
size: .
J: TRBJ2-7
length: 14
D: .
V: TRBV9